A single sample gave rise to the 21 T cell receptor beta chains below, sequenced in a study of radiotherapy plus CTLA-4 blockade in lung cancer. Assay used: immunoSEQ multiplex PCR; TCRdb lists only in-frame clones, some missing. The data contain about 97,000 clones, 60% to 75% of them singletons. Sample: peripheral blood, taken from a patient treated with radiotherapy plus ipilimumab. All receptors derive from a human donor with non-small cell lung cancer who had a partial response to radiotherapy plus ipilimumab. Some clones in this sample may be carry-over from other donors' samples.

This chain uses TRBV9 with TRBJ2-2; 10 bases are shared with TRBD1. The J segment lost 1 base and the V segment lost 5 bases, leaving 2 bases of the junction unmatched. Germline V lookup: CDR1 SGDLS, CDR2 YYNGEE. The CDR3 sequence is 15 residues long. Here the CDR3 reads CASSGDRGNTGELFF. CDR3 nucleotides: TGTGCCAGCAGTGGGGACAGGGGGAACACCGGGGAGCTGTTTTTT.

The genes are TRBV7-2 and TRBJ2-3; 7 nucleotides agree with TRBD1. This CDR3 has 16 residues. J lost 2 bases, V lost 5 bases, and 10 bases had no gene match. Germline V lookup: CDR1 SGHTA, CDR2 FQGNSA. This chain's CDR3 is CASSPQGGQTTDTQYF. The CDR3 DNA reads TGTGCCAGCAGCCCACAAGGGGGACAGACCACAGATACGCAGTATTTT.

This sequence joins TRBV6-1 and TRBJ1-1, with 8 positions matching TRBD1. Germline V gene lookup returns CDR1 MNHNS and CDR2 SASEGT. The trim removed 8 bases at V and 3 bases at J, leaving 5 bases unmatched. The CDR3 is 13 residues long. The CDR3 DNA sequence: TGTGCCAGCGGACAGGGCGGGCACACTGAAGCTTTCTTT. Encoded protein: CASGQGGHTEAFF.

In this sample, this clone turned up once. This chain joins TRBV7-6 and TRBJ2-5; 11 nucleotides line up with TRBD2. The J call may be wrong; the DNA end is better matched by TRBJ2-7. There are 14 residues in the CDR3. Germline V gene sequence: CDR1 SGHVS, CDR2 FNYEAQ. DNA of the CDR3: TGTGCCAGCAGCGTTAGCGGGGGGGCCTACGAGCAGTACTTC. Translated, it gives CASSVSGGAYEQYF.

This chain joins TRBV2 and TRBJ2-7, with 8 bases matching TRBD1. Per germline, CDR1 SNHLY and CDR2 FYNNEI. V shed 7 bases and J 2 bases; nucleotides not matched to a gene: 7. The CDR3 runs 14 residues. The CDR3 DNA follows: TGTGCCAGCAAGAGACAGGGGAAAGCCTACGAGCAGTACTTC. Protein product: CASKRQGKAYEQYF. Full variable domain (remainder filled in from reference TRBV2 and TRBJ2-7): EPEVTQTPSHQVTQMGQEVILRCVPISNHLYFYWYRQILGQKVEFLVSFYNNEISEKSEIFDDQFSVERPDGSNFTLKIRSTKLEDSAMYFCASKRQGKAYEQYFGPGTRLTVT.

CDR3 sequence (DNA): TGCGCCAGCAGCTCGGGGACAGGGACCCAAGAGACCCAGTACTTC. This sequence encodes CASSSGTGTQETQYF. This chain links TRBV5-1 with TRBJ2-5; 9 bases align to TRBD1. The length of the CDR3 is 15 residues. Germline V gene data show CDR1 as SGHRS and CDR2 as YFSETQ. Unmatched junction bases numbered 4, after V lost 3 bases and J lost 1 base.

The V call is TRBV4-2, the J call TRBJ1-5; possible D gene TRBD1, 6 bases. Germline V CDR1 and CDR2: LGHNA, YNFKEQ. V was clipped by 0 bases and J by 6 bases, with 12 bases between them. The CDR3 consists of 15 residues. The CDR3 nucleotides read TGTGCCAGCAGCCAAGAACAGGGAACAAGTCAGCCCCAGCATTTT. It codes for CASSQEQGTSQPQHF.

The chain combines TRBV6-5 with TRBJ2-1; 7 bases line up with TRBD2. Germline loops: CDR1 MNHEY, CDR2 SVGAGI. The J segment lost 8 bases and the V segment lost 5 bases, leaving 12 bases of the junction unmatched. The length of the CDR3 is 15 residues. The CDR3 loop is CASSTPGLGRDEQFF. The DNA for the CDR3 is TGTGCCAGCAGTACCCCCGGACTAGGGCGTGATGAGCAGTTCTTC.

V usage is TRBV5-1 and J usage is TRBJ2-1, with 7 bases aligning to TRBD1. CDR3 length: 13 amino acids. Germline V gene data show CDR1 as SGHRS and CDR2 as YFSETQ. J gave up 6 bases and V 4 bases, and 4 bases lay outside the gene matches. This CDR3 is CASSVDRSNEQFF. The DNA of the CDR3 is TGCGCCAGCAGCGTGGACAGGAGCAATGAGCAGTTCTTC. The complete variable domain, with remaining parts taken from reference TRBV5-1 and TRBJ2-1, reads KAGVTQTPRYLIKTRGQQVTLSCSPISGHRSVSWYQQTPGQGLQFLFEYFSETQRNKGNFPGRFSGRQFSNSRSEMNVSTLELGDSALYLCASSVDRSNEQFFGPGTRLTVL.

V and J are TRBV4-1 and TRBJ2-2; 7 bases fit TRBD1. Germline trimming cut 1 base from V and 1 base from J; bases unmatched to any gene: 0. This CDR3 contains 15 residues. The germline CDR1 and CDR2 sequences are MGHRA and YSYEKL. In DNA form, the CDR3 reads TGCGCCAGCAGCCAAGGGACAGGGAACACCGGGGAGCTGTTTTTT. This sequence encodes CASSQGTGNTGELFF.

This chain uses TRBV7-8 with TRBJ1-2; D is possibly TRBD1 (6 bases). V lost 5 bases, J lost 6 bases, and 22 bases lay in between. The CDR3 is made up of 16 amino acids. CDR1 and CDR2 (germline): SGHVS, FQNEAQ. The CDR3 bases are TGTGCCAGCAGCCCGAATTGGACAGCCCATCTAGATGGCTACACCTTC. Translating gives CASSPNWTAHLDGYTF.

This sequence joins TRBV18 and TRBJ2-1; TRBD2 agrees at 14 bases. The ends lost 7 bases at V and 8 bases at J; junction bases unmatched: 7. Per germline, CDR1 KGHSH and CDR2 LQKENI. CDR3 length: 15 residues. DNA for the CDR3: TGTGCCAGCTTTACGGGACTAGCGGGAGTCTATGAGCAGTTCTTC. Translated, it gives CASFTGLAGVYEQFF.

The chain links TRBV18 to TRBJ2-3, with 7 bases lining up with TRBD1. CDR1 KGHSH and CDR2 LQKENI come from the germline V gene. J gave up 0 bases and V 6 bases, and 9 bases lay outside the gene matches. The CDR3 sequence is 16 residues long. The CDR3 nucleotides read TGTGCCAGCTCCGACAGGGATAGTTCTAGCACAGATACGCAGTATTTT. This translates into CASSDRDSSSTDTQYF.

V gene TRBV5-1 combines with J gene TRBJ2-7; D might be TRBD2 (6 bases). The V gene's germline CDR1 is SGHRS and CDR2 YFSETQ. Between the trimmed V and J ends, which lost 4 bases and 0 bases, there was a span of 11 bases. This CDR3 contains 14 residues. The CDR3 loop is CASSQSGHSYEQYF. Here the CDR3 DNA reads TGCGCCAGCAGCCAAAGCGGGCACTCCTACGAGCAGTACTTC.

V usage is TRBV29-1 and J usage is TRBJ1-1, with D perhaps TRBD1 (5 bases). Trimming removed 3 bases at V and 5 bases at J, with 16 bases between. The CDR3 has 14 amino acids. CDR1 and CDR2 (germline): SQVTM, ANQGSEA. This CDR3 reads CSVEWGDGGTEAFF. As DNA, the CDR3 is TGCAGCGTTGAGTGGGGGGATGGAGGGACTGAAGCTTTCTTT.

This clone has only a few counts. V and J are TRBV7-9 and TRBJ2-5; 9 positions agree with TRBD2. The V gene end was trimmed by 1 base and the J gene end by 5 bases; junction bases not matched to a gene: 11. Germline assignment: CDR1 SEHNR and CDR2 FQNEAQ (reference sequence). This CDR3 is 17 amino acids long. In nucleotides, the CDR3 is TGTGCCAGCAGCTTAGGCGACGGCGGGGGGGCCCGGGAGACCCAGTACTTC. Its protein is CASSLGDGGGARETQYF.

The chain joins TRBV5-4 to TRBJ2-3; 15 bases fit TRBD2. CDR1 and CDR2 from the germline V gene are SGHNT and YYREEE (reference sequence). The CDR3 totals 17 residues. Unmatched junction bases numbered 8, after V lost 4 bases and J lost 5 bases. The CDR3 loop reads CASSPGLAGGGGDTQYF. The CDR3 DNA is TGTGCCAGCAGCCCGGGACTAGCGGGGGGCGGGGGAGATACGCAGTATTTT.

The chain recombines TRBV4-1 with TRBJ2-2; 9 positions agree with TRBD2. The CDR3 runs 18 residues. From germline, CDR1 is MGHRA and CDR2 YSYEKL. V lost 1 base and J lost 7; bases outside the gene matches: 13. This CDR3 is CASSQAFFPGLARGELFF. As DNA, the CDR3 is TGCGCCAGCAGCCAAGCTTTTTTTCCGGGACTAGCCCGCGGGGAGCTGTTTTTT.

V gene TRBV7-6 combines with J gene TRBJ2-1, with 9 bases matching TRBD1. The V gene end was trimmed by 5 bases and the J gene end by 4 bases; junction bases not matched to a gene: 9. The CDR3 has 16 amino acids. From germline, CDR1 is SGHVS and CDR2 FNYEAQ. CDR3 amino acids: CASSISQGQGYNEQFF. The CDR3 DNA reads TGTGCCAGCAGCATCTCCCAGGGACAGGGATACAATGAGCAGTTCTTC.

This chain uses TRBV4-2 with TRBJ2-7; 9 bases fit TRBD1. Germline V gene lookup returns CDR1 LGHNA and CDR2 YNFKEQ. Losses at the gene ends were 1 base for V and 2 bases for J; bases not matched to a gene: 6. This CDR3 spans 16 amino acids. CDR3 bases: TGTGCCAGCAGCCAAGCAGGGGGGACAGGGACCTACGAGCAGTACTTC. Translating gives CASSQAGGTGTYEQYF.

Written as DNA, the CDR3 is TGTGCCAGCAGCTTAGGAGGGATCGGGAACTATGGCTACACCTTC. Its protein product is CASSLGGIGNYGYTF. This chain uses TRBV5-6 with TRBJ1-2; D unclear. In germline, CDR1 is SGHDT, CDR2 YYEEEE. This CDR3 region has 15 residues. Between the trimmed V and J ends, which lost 2 bases and 2 bases, there was a span of 13 bases.